This TCR beta chain appears in the sequencing data of a study of blood T cell repertoires in COVID-19. The method was immunoSEQ multiplex PCR; TCRdb's version includes in-frame clones alone and lacks a portion of them. The table lists tens of thousands of clones, around 86% of them singletons. This CDR3 region has 15 residues. V lost 2 bases, J lost 3 bases, and 2 bases stayed unmatched. CDR1 SEHNR and CDR2 FQNEAQ come from the germline V gene (reference sequence). The clonotype was recovered from a man aged 55 to 70 with COVID-19, enrolled during active disease. The specimen was peripheral blood. The chain has TRBV7-9 and TRBJ1-1, with TRBD1 matching 11 bases. CDR3 nucleotide sequence: TGTGCCAGCAGCTTACCGGGACAGGGGGACACTGAAGCTTTCTTT. This encodes CASSLPGQGDTEAFF.